A single T cell receptor (beta chain) is shown here with its context. Its target is not known. J gave up 4 bases and V 10 bases, and 13 bases lay outside the gene matches. Per the germline V gene, CDR1 is LNHDA and CDR2 is SQIVND (reference sequence). The CDR3 extends over 15 amino acids. Produced via immunoSEQ multiplex PCR; TCRdb's table is partial and in-frame only. The table has about 110,000 clones, around 87% seen once. This sample was included in a study of T cell responses to AZD1222 COVID-19 vaccine. Overall study results and limits: The repertoires were collected only after the peak T cell response. Mostly white British, mostly female donors; authors suggested clonal diversity may be underestimated.

Sequencing was performed on peripheral blood, taken 28 days after the second AZD1222 dose. This receptor was obtained from an adult who received the AZD1222 COVID-19 vaccine. This chain links TRBV19 with TRBJ2-1; 7 positions agree with TRBD2. CDR3 protein: CATADGRPSYNEQFF. The CDR3 coding sequence is TGTGCCACCGCCGACGGGAGGCCCTCTTACAATGAGCAGTTCTTC.